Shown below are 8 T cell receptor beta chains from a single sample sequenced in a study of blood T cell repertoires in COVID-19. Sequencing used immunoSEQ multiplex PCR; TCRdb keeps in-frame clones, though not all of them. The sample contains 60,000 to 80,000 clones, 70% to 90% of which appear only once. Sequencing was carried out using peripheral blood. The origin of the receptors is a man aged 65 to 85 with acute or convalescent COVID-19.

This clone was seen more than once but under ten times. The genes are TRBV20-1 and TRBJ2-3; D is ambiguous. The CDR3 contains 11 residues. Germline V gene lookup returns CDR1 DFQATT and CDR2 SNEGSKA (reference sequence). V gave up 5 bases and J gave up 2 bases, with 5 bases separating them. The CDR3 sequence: CSAQITDTQYF. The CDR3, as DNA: TGCAGTGCTCAAATCACAGATACGCAGTATTTT.

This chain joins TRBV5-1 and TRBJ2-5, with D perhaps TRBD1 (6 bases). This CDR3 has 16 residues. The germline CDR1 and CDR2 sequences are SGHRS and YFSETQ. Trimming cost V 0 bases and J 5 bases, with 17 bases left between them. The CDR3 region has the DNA TGCGCCAGCAGCTTGGGAGAAGCCCAGGGGTTGGAGACCCAGTACTTC. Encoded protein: CASSLGEAQGLETQYF.

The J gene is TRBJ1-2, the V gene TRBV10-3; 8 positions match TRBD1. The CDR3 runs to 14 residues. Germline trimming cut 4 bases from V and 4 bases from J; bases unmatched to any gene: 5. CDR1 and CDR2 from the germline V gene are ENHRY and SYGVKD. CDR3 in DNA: TGTGCCATCAGTGCGGACAGGGCGGGCTATGGCTACACCTTC. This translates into CAISADRAGYGYTF.

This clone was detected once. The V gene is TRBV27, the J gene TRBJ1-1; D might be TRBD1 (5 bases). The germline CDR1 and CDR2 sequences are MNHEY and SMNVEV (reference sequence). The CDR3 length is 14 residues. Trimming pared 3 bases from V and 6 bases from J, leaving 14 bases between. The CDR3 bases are TGTGCCAGCAGTTTGGTGTGGGGCTGGGCTGAAGCTTTCTTT. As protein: CASSLVWGWAEAFF.

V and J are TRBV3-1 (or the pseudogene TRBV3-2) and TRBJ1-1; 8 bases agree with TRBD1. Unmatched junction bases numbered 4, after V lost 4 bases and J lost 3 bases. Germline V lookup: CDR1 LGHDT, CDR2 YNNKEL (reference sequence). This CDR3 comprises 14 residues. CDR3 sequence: CASSRMGQDTEAFF. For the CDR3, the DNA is TGTGCCAGCAGCCGGATGGGACAGGACACTGAAGCTTTCTTT.

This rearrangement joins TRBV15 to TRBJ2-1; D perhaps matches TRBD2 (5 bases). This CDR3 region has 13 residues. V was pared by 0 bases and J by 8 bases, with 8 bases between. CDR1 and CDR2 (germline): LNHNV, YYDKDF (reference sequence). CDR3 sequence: CATSRDLAYEQFF. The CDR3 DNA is TGTGCCACCAGCAGAGACCTAGCCTATGAGCAGTTCTTC.

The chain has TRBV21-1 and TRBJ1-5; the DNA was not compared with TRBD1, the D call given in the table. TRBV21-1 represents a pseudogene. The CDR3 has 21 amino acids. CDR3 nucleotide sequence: TGTGCCAGCAGCAAAGTTATAGGTGTGGATCGGGACATGCAGCCCAATCAGCCCCAGCATTTT. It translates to CASSKVIGVDRDMQPNQPQHF.

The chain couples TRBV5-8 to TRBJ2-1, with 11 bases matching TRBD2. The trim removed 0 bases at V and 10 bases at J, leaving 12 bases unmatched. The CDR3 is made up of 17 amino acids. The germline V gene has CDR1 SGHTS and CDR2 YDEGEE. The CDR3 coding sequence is TGTGCCAGCAGCTTGGCCAGTAGCGGGGGGGCTCGAGGAGAGCAGTTCTTC. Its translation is CASSLASSGGARGEQFF.